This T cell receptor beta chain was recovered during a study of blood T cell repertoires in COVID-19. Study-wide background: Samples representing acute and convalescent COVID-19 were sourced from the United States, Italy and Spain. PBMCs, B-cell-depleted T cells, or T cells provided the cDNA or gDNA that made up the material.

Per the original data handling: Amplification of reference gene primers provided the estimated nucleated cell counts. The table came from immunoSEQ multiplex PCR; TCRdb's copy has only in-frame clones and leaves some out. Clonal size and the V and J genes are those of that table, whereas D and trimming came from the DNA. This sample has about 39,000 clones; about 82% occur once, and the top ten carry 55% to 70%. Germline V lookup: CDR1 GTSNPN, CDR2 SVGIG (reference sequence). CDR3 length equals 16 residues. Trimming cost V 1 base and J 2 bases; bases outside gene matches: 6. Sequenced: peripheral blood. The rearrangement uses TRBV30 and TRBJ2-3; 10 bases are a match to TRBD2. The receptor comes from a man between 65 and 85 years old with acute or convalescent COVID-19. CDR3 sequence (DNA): TGTGCCTGGAGTGGAGGGACTAGCGACAACACAGATACGCAGTATTTT. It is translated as CAWSGGTSDNTDTQYF.